This TCR beta chain was sequenced in a study of cytomegalovirus exposure and HLA in healthy donors. Study observations and caveats: In vitro assays verified that three CMV-associated chains recognized CMV antigens specifically. TCR clusters originating in the first cohort tended to co-occur in the 120 validation repertoires, according to a later analysis.

Assay: immunoSEQ multiplex PCR; the TCRdb copy retains only in-frame clones and omits some. The table shows about 150,000 clones, with around nine tenths occurring only once. The donors formed part of the roughly 120-subject validation cohort, distinct from the approximately 630-subject first cohort. About this clone: Its target is not known.

This CDR3 has 20 amino acids. Trimming took 2 bases from V and 1 from J; bases not matched to a gene: 14. Looked up from germline, CDR1 is SGHNT and CDR2 is YENEEA. The rearrangement uses TRBV11-3 and TRBJ2-4; 10 bases fit TRBD2. The receptor's source is a woman aged 18-35 years in good health and CMV-seropositive. Sequencing was carried out using PBMCs. The CDR3 region has the DNA TGTGCCAGCAGCTTAATCCGACTAGCGGGCGACCCTTTTGCCAAAAACATTCAGTACTTC. As protein: CASSLIRLAGDPFAKNIQYF.